The rows below give T cell receptor beta chains drawn from one sample of a study of human T cells and chemical hapten exposure. TCRdb called the 5' RACE reads again in MiXCR, with one record for every CDR3 protein. The sample carries about 140,000 distinct CDR3 sequences, roughly 4% recorded once. These receptors originate from a female donor in good health. Each CDR3 is given with its conserved first and last residue. Fields, in order: J gene, V gene, CDR3 protein.

J gene: TRBJ1-4
V gene: TRBV5-1
CDR3 protein: CASSLESRDREKLFF

J gene: TRBJ2-3
V gene: TRBV7-8
CDR3 protein: CASRPASGGAQSTDTQYF

J gene: TRBJ2-2
V gene: TRBV12-3/TRBV12-4
CDR3 protein: CASNSAGAVTGELFF

J gene: TRBJ2-1
V gene: TRBV12-5
CDR3 protein: CASGPTGEHSYNEQFF

J gene: TRBJ2-7
V gene: TRBV28
CDR3 protein: CAGSGGGWNYEQYF

J gene: TRBJ2-1
V gene: TRBV27
CDR3 protein: CASSTSGSYNEQFF

J gene: TRBJ2-2
V gene: TRBV6-1
CDR3 protein: CASSVGNTGELFF

J gene: TRBJ1-1
V gene: TRBV29-1
CDR3 protein: CSAGGGRGTEAFF

J gene: TRBJ2-5
V gene: TRBV7-8
CDR3 protein: CASSWGLAGGQETQYF

J gene: TRBJ2-3
V gene: TRBV18
CDR3 protein: CASSPGGTDTQYF

J gene: TRBJ2-3
V gene: TRBV3-1
CDR3 protein: CASSQFVAGADTQYF

J gene: TRBJ1-4
V gene: TRBV2
CDR3 protein: CASSPDQNEKLFF

J gene: TRBJ1-6
V gene: TRBV5-1
CDR3 protein: CASSLAQPNSPLHF

J gene: TRBJ1-1
V gene: TRBV7-2
CDR3 protein: CASSSGWTGRADLVFF

J gene: TRBJ1-5
V gene: TRBV6-1
CDR3 protein: CASTPVGTGNQPQHF

J gene: TRBJ2-3
V gene: TRBV5-1
CDR3 protein: CASSLGPVSGSNTQYF

J gene: TRBJ1-2
V gene: TRBV29-1
CDR3 protein: CSVEEWGRKMNHYGYTF

J gene: TRBJ1-2
V gene: TRBV6-6
CDR3 protein: CASRKKRTGDNYGYTF

J gene: TRBJ2-3
V gene: TRBV27
CDR3 protein: CASSTGTSGGLPPDTQYF

J gene: TRBJ1-3
V gene: TRBV4-3
CDR3 protein: CASSQGRGQGIYF

J gene: TRBJ2-1
V gene: TRBV12-3/TRBV12-4
CDR3 protein: CASTRGRGGHNEQFF

J gene: TRBJ1-1
V gene: TRBV11-2
CDR3 protein: CASSLEAGSGTEAFF

J gene: TRBJ2-2
V gene: TRBV2
CDR3 protein: CASRRTGGKSNTGELFF

J gene: TRBJ2-3
V gene: TRBV20-1
CDR3 protein: CSARGQGNSDTQYF

J gene: TRBJ1-2
V gene: TRBV20-1
CDR3 protein: CSARGWRGYTF

J gene: TRBJ1-1
V gene: TRBV20-1
CDR3 protein: CSARMGQGGTEAFF

J gene: TRBJ2-1
V gene: TRBV5-1
CDR3 protein: CATRMSGRADEQFF

J gene: TRBJ2-5
V gene: TRBV29-1
CDR3 protein: CSVFPRMEETQYF

J gene: TRBJ2-7
V gene: TRBV4-2
CDR3 protein: CASSHGGVYEQYF

J gene: TRBJ1-2
V gene: TRBV9
CDR3 protein: CASSVDVDRGIYGYTF

J gene: TRBJ1-1
V gene: TRBV29-1
CDR3 protein: CSGGTGIDTEAFF

J gene: TRBJ2-3
V gene: TRBV5-1
CDR3 protein: CASSPGRTDTQYF

J gene: TRBJ1-2
V gene: TRBV28
CDR3 protein: CASSSRGRLNYGYTF

J gene: TRBJ2-3
V gene: TRBV6-5
CDR3 protein: CASSSQSYTQYF

J gene: TRBJ1-1
V gene: TRBV11-3
CDR3 protein: CASQGQGKAFF

J gene: TRBJ2-7
V gene: TRBV27
CDR3 protein: CASSLYRVGAYEQYF

J gene: TRBJ1-5
V gene: TRBV13
CDR3 protein: CASSLSPGQPQHF

J gene: TRBJ1-2
V gene: TRBV24-1
CDR3 protein: CATSETDRGGYTF

J gene: TRBJ1-3
V gene: TRBV12-3/TRBV12-4
CDR3 protein: CASSLQGLCGNTIYF

J gene: TRBJ2-2
V gene: TRBV7-2
CDR3 protein: CASSLVPSGGRDTGELFF

J gene: TRBJ1-2
V gene: TRBV2
CDR3 protein: CASSTTRPGYTF

J gene: TRBJ1-1
V gene: TRBV9
CDR3 protein: CASSASVNTEAFF

J gene: TRBJ1-6
V gene: TRBV5-5
CDR3 protein: CASSRDRGNSPLHF

J gene: TRBJ2-2
V gene: TRBV7-2
CDR3 protein: CASSSRLAGNTGELFF

J gene: TRBJ1-1
V gene: TRBV20-1
CDR3 protein: CSAMGWGGTEAFF

J gene: TRBJ1-4
V gene: TRBV7-2
CDR3 protein: CASSFNTRGRGEKLFF

J gene: TRBJ1-5
V gene: TRBV20-1
CDR3 protein: CSASEPGLNQPQHF

J gene: TRBJ1-6
V gene: TRBV15
CDR3 protein: CATSRDPEGRSSPLHF

J gene: TRBJ1-1
V gene: TRBV12-3/TRBV12-4
CDR3 protein: CATTGHYTEAFF

J gene: TRBJ2-1
V gene: TRBV4-2
CDR3 protein: CASRMLADSYNEQFF

J gene: TRBJ1-3
V gene: TRBV2
CDR3 protein: CASSRTVSGNTIYF